This entry features one TCR beta chain sequence. The antigen this receptor binds is unknown. Nothing much larger sits one base from this clone, and base qualities are not available. The record originates from a study of PD-1 blockade in mismatch repair-deficient tumors (dated by TCRdb to between 2016 and 2019). Background on the whole study: Between September 2013 and September 2016, the trial enrolled roughly 85 consecutive patients with more than 10 mismatch repair-deficient cancer types, every one of whom had been previously treated and was progressing. Deep sequencing of TCR CDR3 regions was used to track tumor-associated T cell clones in peripheral blood of patients responding to PD-1 blockade.

For each enrolled patient, mismatch repair deficiency was established using either polymerase chain reaction or immunohistochemistry. A few patients who responded to pembrolizumab therapy underwent TCR sequencing. In the phase II trial, pembrolizumab PD-1 blockade was tested prospectively in advanced mismatch repair-deficient cancers, no matter which tissue of origin the cancers came from. Serial peripheral blood T cell samples were collected before and at multiple times after starting PD-1 blockade. Blood sampling times were reported as weeks after the first pembrolizumab dose. The CDR3 spans 17 residues, from the cysteine through the phenylalanine. The retained sequence is limited to the CDR3, 51 bases, with the frame set at the first base. The germline V gene gives CDR1 as SGHDT and CDR2 as YYEEEE. Cut back by 0 bases and 6 bases, the V and J ends lie 22 bases apart. Libraries were constructed by the immunoSEQ multiplex PCR assay. This is the immuneACCESS table as TCRdb keeps it, with only in-frame sequences that have V and J called. A part of the clones is gone; compared with another copy, unresolved V genes explain less than half, and the rest is unexplained. The sample includes about 40,000 clones, with roughly 85% observed a single time. Of the sample, around 4.2% falls within the top ten clones.

Results the study describes overall, beyond this receptor: Rapid expansion after pembrolizumab followed by contraction, generally before radiologic responses, was shown by tumor-resident clones, which were often undetectable in blood before treatment.

The TCR sequence derives from an adult with mismatch repair-deficient cancer. The chain uses TRBV5-6 and TRBJ2-7; the D gene cannot be resolved beyond TRBD1 or TRBD2, each matching 5 bases. The input for sequencing was peripheral blood, taken 75 to 85 weeks after starting pembrolizumab. The CDR3 is CASSLVPGRNGGSEQYF. The DNA is as follows: TGTGCCAGCAGCTTGGTGCCCGGGCGGAATGGGGGATCCGAGCAGTACTTC. Extended through the reference TRBV5-6 and TRBJ2-7 proteins, this CDR3 yields the full variable domain: DAGVTQSPTHLIKTRGQQVTLRCSPKSGHDTVSWYQQALGQGPQFIFQYYEEEERQRGNFPDRFSGHQFPNYSSELNVNALLLGDSALYLCASSLVPGRNGGSEQYFGPGTRLTVT.